The clone carrying this TCR beta chain appeared a few times. Sequencing used immunoSEQ multiplex PCR; TCRdb keeps in-frame clones, though not all of them. The table includes 11,000 to 15,000 clones, approximately 70% detected once. V was cut by 3 bases and J by 8 bases, with 10 bases left in between. Germline V gene lookup returns CDR1 SGHAT and CDR2 FQNNGV. The CDR3 runs 13 residues. This record belongs to a study of T cells after somatic rescue of genetic block. V and J are TRBV11-2 and TRBJ2-2; D unresolved. The sequence came from a boy aged 10-17 years. Material for sequencing was peripheral blood mononuclear cells (PBMCs). The CDR3 region is CASSFVVIGELFF. The CDR3 coding sequence is TGTGCCAGCAGCTTTGTGGTAATTGGGGAGCTGTTTTTT. Using reference TRBV11-2 and TRBJ2-2 for the parts outside the CDR3, the full variable domain is EAGVAQSPRYKIIEKRQSVAFWCNPISGHATLYWYQQILGQGPKLLIQFQNNGVVDDSQLPKDRFSAERLKGVDSTLKIQPAKLEDSAVYLCASSFVVIGELFFGEGSRLTVL.